This T cell receptor (beta chain) came from a study of blood T cell repertoires in COVID-19. Germline CDR1 is MNHEY and CDR2 is SVGEGT. V lost 4 bases and J lost 1; bases outside the gene matches: 2. This CDR3 is 15 amino acids long. Sequenced by immunoSEQ multiplex PCR; TCRdb stores in-frame clones only, minus some. There are approximately 88,000 clones in the sample; around 80% occur only once, and about 8.7% lies in the top ten. Turning to this clone: The sample has other DNA sequences that encode this CDR3 too.

Specimen: peripheral blood. The rearrangement uses TRBV6-2 or TRBV6-3 and TRBJ2-7; 12 nucleotides match TRBD2. This TCR came from a man between 50 and 59 years old who had recovered from COVID-19. The CDR3: CASSSTSGGSYEQYF. In DNA, the CDR3 is TGTGCCAGCAGTTCGACTAGCGGGGGTTCCTACGAGCAGTACTTC.